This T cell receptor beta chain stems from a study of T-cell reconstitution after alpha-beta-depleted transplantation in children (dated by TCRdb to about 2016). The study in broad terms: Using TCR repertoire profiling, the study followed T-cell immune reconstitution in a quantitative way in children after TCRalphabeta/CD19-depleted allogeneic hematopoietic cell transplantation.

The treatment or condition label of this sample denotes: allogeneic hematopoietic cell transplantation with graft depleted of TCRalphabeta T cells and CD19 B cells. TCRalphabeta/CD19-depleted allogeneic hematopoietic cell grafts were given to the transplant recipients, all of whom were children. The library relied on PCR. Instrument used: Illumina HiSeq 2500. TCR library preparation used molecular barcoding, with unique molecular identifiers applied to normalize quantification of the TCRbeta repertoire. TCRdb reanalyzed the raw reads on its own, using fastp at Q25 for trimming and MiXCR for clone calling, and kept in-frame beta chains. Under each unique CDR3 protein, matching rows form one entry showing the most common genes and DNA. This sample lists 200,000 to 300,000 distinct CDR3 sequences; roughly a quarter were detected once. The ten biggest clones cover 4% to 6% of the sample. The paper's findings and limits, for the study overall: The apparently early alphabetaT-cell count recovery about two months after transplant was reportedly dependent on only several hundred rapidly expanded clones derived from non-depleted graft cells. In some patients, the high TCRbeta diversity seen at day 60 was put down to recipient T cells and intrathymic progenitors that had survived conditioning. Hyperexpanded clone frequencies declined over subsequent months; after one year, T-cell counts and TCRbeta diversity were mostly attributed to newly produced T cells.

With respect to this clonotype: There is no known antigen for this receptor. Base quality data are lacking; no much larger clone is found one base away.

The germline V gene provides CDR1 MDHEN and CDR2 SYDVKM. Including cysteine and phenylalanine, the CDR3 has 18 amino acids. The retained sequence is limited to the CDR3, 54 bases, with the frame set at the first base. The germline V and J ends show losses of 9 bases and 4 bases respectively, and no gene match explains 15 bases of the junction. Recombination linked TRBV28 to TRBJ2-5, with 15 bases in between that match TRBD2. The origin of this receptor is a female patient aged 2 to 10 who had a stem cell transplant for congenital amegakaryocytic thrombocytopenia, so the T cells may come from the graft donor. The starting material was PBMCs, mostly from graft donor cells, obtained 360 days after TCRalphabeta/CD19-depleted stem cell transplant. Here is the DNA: TGTGCCAGTAACGGACAGGGGACTAGCGGGAGGTTTGGAGAGACCCAGTACTTC. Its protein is CASNGQGTSGRFGETQYF.